This T cell receptor beta chain is from a study of CD8 T cells in Susac syndrome. A single count supports this clonotype. With 8 bases removed from V and 0 bases from J, the gap between germline ends came to 18 bases. This CDR3 has 16 amino acids. Germline V lookup: CDR1 LGHNT, CDR2 FRNRAP. Random hexamers were used to reverse transcribe roughly 0.5 to 1 ug of RNA. TCRdb ran MiXCR on the immunoSEQ multiplex PCR reads and lists one entry per CDR3 protein. The sample records around 170,000 distinct CDR3 sequences, more than 85% being singletons. Sequenced material: CD8+ T cells from PBMCs. This TCR was sampled from a human donor with Susac syndrome. V and J are TRBV12-5 and TRBJ2-3, with D maybe TRBD2 (6 bases). CDR3 in amino acids: CASRAGDRPSTDTQYF. Here the CDR3 DNA reads TGTGCTAGTAGAGCGGGCGACCGTCCTAGCACAGATACGCAGTATTTT.